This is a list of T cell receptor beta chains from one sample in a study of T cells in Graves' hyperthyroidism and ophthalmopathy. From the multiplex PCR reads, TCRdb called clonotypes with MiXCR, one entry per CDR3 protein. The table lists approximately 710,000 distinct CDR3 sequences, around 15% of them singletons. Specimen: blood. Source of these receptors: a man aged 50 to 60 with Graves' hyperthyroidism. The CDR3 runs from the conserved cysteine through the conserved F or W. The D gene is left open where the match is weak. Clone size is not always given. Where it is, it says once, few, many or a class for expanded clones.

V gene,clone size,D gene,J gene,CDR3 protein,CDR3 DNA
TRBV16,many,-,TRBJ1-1,CASSQSGGRMNTEAFF,TGTGCCAGCAGCCAATCGGGCGGACGGATGAACACTGAAGCTTTCTTT
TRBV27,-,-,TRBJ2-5,CASSYYGGETQYF,TGTGCCAGCAGTTACTATGGAGGAGAGACCCAGTACTTC
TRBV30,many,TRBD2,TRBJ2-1,CAWSKPGGRWVGEQFF,TGTGCCTGGAGTAAGCCTGGCGGGAGATGGGTTGGTGAGCAGTTCTTC
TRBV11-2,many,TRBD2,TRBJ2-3,CASSLVGLATSTDTQYF,TGTGCCAGCAGCTTAGTTGGACTAGCGACAAGCACAGATACGCAGTATTTT
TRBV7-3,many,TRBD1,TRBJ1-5,CASSLTFEDRDCNQPQHF,TGTGCCAGCAGCTTAACCTTTGAGGACAGGGATTGCAATCAGCCCCAGCATTTT
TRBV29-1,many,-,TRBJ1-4,CSAAEGEKLFF,TGCAGCGCGGCCGAGGGAGAAAAACTGTTTTTT
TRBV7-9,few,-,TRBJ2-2,CASSSLGARNVPGELFF,TGTGCCAGCAGTTCGCTCGGCGCGCGGAATGTACCCGGGGAGCTGTTTTTT
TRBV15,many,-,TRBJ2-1,CATSLTPGRRDQSYNEQFF,TGTGCCACCAGCCTGACCCCGGGGCGGCGGGACCAGTCCTACAATGAGCAGTTCTTC
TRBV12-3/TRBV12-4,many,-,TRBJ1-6,CASSLWQGNSPLHF,TGTGCCAGCAGTTTGTGGCAGGGAAATTCACCCCTCCACTTT
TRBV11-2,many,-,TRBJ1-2,CASSTHRVEVLQANYGYTF,TGTGCCAGCAGCACCCACAGGGTAGAAGTCCTCCAAGCGAACTATGGCTACACCTTC
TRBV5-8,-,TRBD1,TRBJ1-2,CASSSRTGTGNYGYTF,TGTGCCAGCAGCTCACGGACGGGGACAGGGAACTATGGCTACACCTTC
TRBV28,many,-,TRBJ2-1,CASMGVGQKLYNEQFF,TGTGCCAGCATGGGGGTTGGACAGAAACTCTACAATGAGCAGTTCTTC
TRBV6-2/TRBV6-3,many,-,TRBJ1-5,CASAGIYSNQPQHF,TGTGCCAGTGCAGGGATATATAGCAATCAGCCCCAGCATTTT
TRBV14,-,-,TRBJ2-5,CASSSTTLWETQYF,TGTGCCAGCAGCTCTACGACTCTGTGGGAGACCCAGTACTTC
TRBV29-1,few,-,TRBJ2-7,CSVFLASNSYEQYF,TGCAGCGTTTTTCTAGCGTCAAACTCCTACGAGCAGTACTTC
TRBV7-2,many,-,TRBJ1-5,CASSMGYAFSNQPQHF,TGTGCCAGCAGCATGGGGTATGCCTTTAGCAATCAGCCCCAGCATTTT
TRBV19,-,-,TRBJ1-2,CASSTHSLGGYTF,TGTGCCAGTAGCACACACAGTTTAGGTGGCTACACCTTC
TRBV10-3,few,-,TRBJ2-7,CAISESQAYEQYF,TGTGCCATCAGTGAGTCACAGGCCTACGAGCAGTACTTC
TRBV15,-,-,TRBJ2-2,CATSRVTGGYTGELFF,TGTGCCACCAGCAGAGTTACCGGGGGCTACACCGGGGAGCTGTTTTTT
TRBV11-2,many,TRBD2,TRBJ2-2,CASSYLAGGGTGELFF,TGTGCCAGCAGCTATTTAGCGGGAGGCGGGACCGGGGAGCTGTTTTTT
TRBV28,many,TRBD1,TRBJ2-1,CASSPQGAVQYNEQFF,TGTGCCAGCAGTCCGCAGGGGGCGGTTCAGTACAATGAGCAGTTCTTC
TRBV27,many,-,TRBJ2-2,CASSLAAVGGELFF,TGTGCCAGCAGTTTGGCGGCAGTTGGCGGGGAGCTGTTTTTT
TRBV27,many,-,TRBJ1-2,CASSYARSYGYTF,TGTGCCAGCAGTTACGCCCGGAGCTATGGCTACACCTTC
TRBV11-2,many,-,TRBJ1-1,CASSRPGRNTEAFF,TGTGCCAGCAGCCGCCCGGGCAGAAACACTGAAGCTTTCTTT
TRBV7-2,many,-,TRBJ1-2,CASSLGVVGAGYGYTF,TGTGCCAGCAGCTTAGGGGTCGTGGGGGCAGGGTATGGCTACACCTTC
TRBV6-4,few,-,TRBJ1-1,CASSDGVNTEAFF,TGTGCCAGCAGTGACGGAGTGAACACTGAAGCTTTCTTT
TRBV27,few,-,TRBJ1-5,CASSLGRHQPQHF,TGTGCCAGCAGTTTAGGCAGGCATCAGCCCCAGCATTTT
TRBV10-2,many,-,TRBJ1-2,CASSESYRSGYTF,TGCGCCAGCAGTGAGTCGTACAGGAGCGGCTACACCTTC
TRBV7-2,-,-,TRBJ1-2,CASSFGRLLNGYTF,TGTGCCAGCAGCTTTGGCAGGCTATTAAATGGCTACACCTTC
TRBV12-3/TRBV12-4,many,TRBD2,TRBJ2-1,CASSLRRERMDEQFF,TGTGCCAGCAGTTTACGGCGGGAGAGAATGGATGAGCAGTTCTTC